This passage covers 18 T cell receptor beta chains from one sample sequenced in a study of CD8+ T cells in alopecia areata. As the sequencing template, cDNA was produced by extracting RNA and reverse transcribing it. Profiled with immunoSEQ multiplex PCR; TCRdb holds only in-frame clones, not every one. The repertoire holds over 150,000 clones, 45% to 70% seen once, with 4% to 6% in the top ten. Input material: CD8+ T cells sorted from blood. All receptors come from a human donor in good health.

This clone was counted only a few times. The same CDR3 arises from other DNA sequences in this sample as well. The J gene is TRBJ1-5, the V gene TRBV11-2; D not resolved. CDR3 length: 13 residues. Trimming cost V 1 base and J 0 bases, with 1 base left between them. Germline CDR1 reads SGHAT; CDR2 reads FQNNGV. The CDR3 here is CASSLGSNQPQHF. The DNA for the CDR3 is TGTGCCAGCAGCTTAGGTAGCAATCAGCCCCAGCATTTT.

The chain has TRBV9 and TRBJ2-5, with 8 bases that match TRBD1. Germline V gene lookup returns CDR1 SGDLS and CDR2 YYNGEE. The CDR3 spans 15 residues. Losses at the gene ends were 5 bases for V and 1 base for J; bases not matched to a gene: 7. In nucleotides, the CDR3 is TGTGCCAGCAGAGGACAGGGTGACCCCCAAGAGACCCAGTACTTC. Its translation: CASRGQGDPQETQYF.

The chain is built from TRBV29-1 and TRBJ2-5, with a tentative D call TRBD2 (5 bases). The CDR3 is 13 amino acids. CDR1 is SQVTM and CDR2 is ANQGSEA in the germline V gene. Between the trimmed V and J ends, which lost 4 bases and 5 bases, there was a span of 14 bases. The DNA of the CDR3 is TGCAGCGTTGGCTCCGGGGTGGACGAGACCCAGTACTTC. It specifies CSVGSGVDETQYF.

The rearrangement joins TRBV7-9 to TRBJ1-2, with no clear D. CDR1 and CDR2 from the germline V gene are SEHNR and FQNEAQ (reference sequence). V was clipped by 5 bases and J by 7 bases, with 5 bases between them. CDR3 size: 10 residues. The DNA of the CDR3 is TGTGCCAGCAGCCCTGCTGGCTACACCTTC. Protein product: CASSPAGYTF. Complete variable domain (other parts from reference TRBV7-9 and TRBJ1-2): DTGVSQNPRHKITKRGQNVTFRCDPISEHNRLYWYRQTLGQGPEFLTYFQNEAQLEKSRLLSDRFSAERPKGSFSTLEIQRTEQGDSAMYLCASSPAGYTFGSGTRLTVV.

This clone was picked up a small number of times. DNA for the CDR3: TGTGCCAGTAGTATAGATCTGGCGGGGGGAAACAATGAGCAGTTCTTC. Its translation: CASSIDLAGGNNEQFF. This chain connects TRBV19 to TRBJ2-1; 8 bases align to TRBD2. The CDR3 contains 16 residues. Germline V gene sequence: CDR1 LNHDA, CDR2 SQIVND (reference sequence). Trimming removed 0 bases from V and 5 bases from J; junction bases left unmatched: 6.

V usage is TRBV7-7 and J usage is TRBJ2-5; 7 positions match TRBD2. V trimming: 0 bases; J trimming: 4 bases; junction bases outside the gene matches: 5. Germline V CDR1 and CDR2: SSHAT, FNYEAQ (reference sequence). The CDR3 runs to 15 residues. CDR3 protein: CASSLAGGSLETQYF. The CDR3 DNA reads TGTGCCAGCAGCTTAGCGGGGGGGTCTTTAGAGACCCAGTACTTC.

V and J are TRBV11-2 and TRBJ2-7; either TRBD1 or TRBD2 may supply D (5 bases each). From germline, CDR1 is SGHAT and CDR2 FQNNGV. V was cut by 1 base and J by 1 base, with 11 bases left in between. The CDR3 is 15 amino acids. The CDR3 DNA reads TGTGCCAGCAGCTTAGCAGGGACCACTTCCTACGAGCAGTACTTC. It yields the protein CASSLAGTTSYEQYF. The variable domain in full, completed from reference TRBV11-2 and TRBJ2-7, reads EAGVAQSPRYKIIEKRQSVAFWCNPISGHATLYWYQQILGQGPKLLIQFQNNGVVDDSQLPKDRFSAERLKGVDSTLKIQPAKLEDSAVYLCASSLAGTTSYEQYFGPGTRLTVT.

The gene calls are TRBV25-1 and TRBJ1-5; 7 nucleotides align to TRBD1. Per the germline V gene, CDR1 is MGHDK and CDR2 is SYGVNS. The CDR3 sequence is 15 residues long. With 4 bases clipped from V and 2 bases from J, the junction kept 5 bases outside the gene matches. The CDR3 is CASSGGGLGNQPQHF. In DNA, the CDR3 is TGTGCCAGCAGTGGAGGGGGCCTTGGCAATCAGCCCCAGCATTTT. The full variable domain, its missing parts supplied by reference TRBV25-1 and TRBJ1-5, is EADIYQTPRYLVIGTGKKITLECSQTMGHDKMYWYQQDPGMELHLIHYSYGVNSTEKGDLSSESTVSRIRTEHFPLTLESARPSHTSQYLCASSGGGLGNQPQHFGDGTRLSIL.

V gene TRBV19 combines with J gene TRBJ1-5, with a weak D call TRBD1 (5 bases). This CDR3 has 13 residues. The V gene's germline CDR1 is LNHDA and CDR2 SQIVND (reference sequence). CDR3 region: CATTVHSNQPQHF. In DNA, the CDR3 is TGTGCAACGACAGTACATAGCAATCAGCCCCAGCATTTT.

This chain joins TRBV7-9 and TRBJ2-2, with 8 bases that match TRBD2. CDR1 is SEHNR and CDR2 is FQNEAQ in the germline V gene (reference sequence). The V and J ends lost 4 bases and 1 base, in that order; junction bases with no gene match: 2. The CDR3 contains 15 residues. Here the CDR3 DNA reads TGTGCCAGCAGCTCTAGCGGGTTGAACACCGGGGAGCTGTTTTTT. Its protein product is CASSSSGLNTGELFF.

This sequence joins TRBV29-1 and TRBJ2-2; maybe TRBD2 (6 bases). The CDR3 runs to 14 residues. V was trimmed by 3 bases and J by 4 bases, leaving 12 bases between them. The V gene's germline CDR1 is SQVTM and CDR2 ANQGSEA. CDR3 residues: CSVDPGTLTGELFF. DNA for the CDR3: TGCAGCGTTGACCCCGGGACTCTCACCGGGGAGCTGTTTTTT.

This rearrangement joins TRBV2 to TRBJ2-1, with 9 bases that match TRBD2. The CDR3 covers 15 residues. Germline V lookup: CDR1 SNHLY, CDR2 FYNNEI. V gave up 6 bases and J gave up 4 bases; unmatched junction bases: 7. The CDR3 sequence: CASRTGSGGYNEQFF. The CDR3 DNA sequence: TGTGCCAGCAGGACGGGGAGCGGGGGGTACAATGAGCAGTTCTTC.

The chain carries TRBV23-1 and TRBJ1-6; D may be TRBD1 (6 bases). TRBV23-1 counts as an open reading frame of uncertain function. V was shortened by 1 base and J by 8 bases, with 15 bases between the two germline ends. The CDR3 loop spans 16 amino acids. The CDR3 spells CASSQCKQGCDSPLHF. The CDR3, as DNA: TGCGCCAGCAGTCAATGCAAACAGGGCTGTGATTCACCCCTCCACTTT.

The chain links TRBV7-9 to TRBJ1-6; D remains unclear. V was clipped by 5 bases and J by 0 bases, with 11 bases between them. Germline loops: CDR1 SEHNR, CDR2 FQNEAQ (reference sequence). This CDR3 has 16 amino acids. CDR3 nucleotide sequence: TGTGCCAGCAGCAAGTCCCAGAGCTCCTATAATTCACCCCTCCACTTT. It translates to CASSKSQSSYNSPLHF. The full variable domain, with the rest looked up from reference TRBV7-9 and TRBJ1-6, is DTGVSQNPRHKITKRGQNVTFRCDPISEHNRLYWYRQTLGQGPEFLTYFQNEAQLEKSRLLSDRFSAERPKGSFSTLEIQRTEQGDSAMYLCASSKSQSSYNSPLHFGNGTRLTVT.

This chain uses TRBV2 with TRBJ1-5; D perhaps matches TRBD1 (6 bases). The CDR3 length is 13 residues. V dropped 4 bases and J dropped 10 bases, with 14 bases sitting between them. Germline lookup yields CDR1 SNHLY and CDR2 FYNNEI. The CDR3 protein is CASSAGAPGPQHF. As DNA, the CDR3 is TGTGCCAGCAGTGCAGGGGCCCCGGGCCCCCAGCATTTT.

The CDR3 coding sequence is TGCAGCGTTGTAGAGGGAAAGGTCTATGGCTACACCTTC. This gives the protein CSVVEGKVYGYTF. The chain is built from TRBV29-1 and TRBJ1-2; D is ambiguous. The germline gives CDR1 SQVTM, CDR2 ANQGSEA. The CDR3 runs to 13 residues. Between the trimmed V and J ends, which lost 4 bases and 4 bases, there was a span of 13 bases. Drawing the rest from reference TRBV29-1 and TRBJ1-2, the complete variable domain is SAVISQKPSRDICQRGTSLTIQCQVDSQVTMMFWYRQQPGQSLTLIATANQGSEATYESGFVIDKFPISRPNLTFSTLTVSNMSPEDSSIYLCSVVEGKVYGYTFGSGTRLTVV.

The J gene is TRBJ2-4, the V gene TRBV6-1, with D perhaps matching TRBD1 (6 bases). The V gene lost 11 bases and the J gene lost 0 bases, with 14 bases spanning the gap. The CDR3 runs to 14 residues. Germline CDR1 reads MNHNS; CDR2 reads SASEGT. The CDR3 sequence is CAGPQGLAKNIQYF. CDR3 nucleotide sequence: TGTGCCGGACCACAGGGATTAGCCAAAAACATTCAGTACTTC.

The V and J genes are TRBV5-6 and TRBJ1-6, with a tentative D call TRBD1 (6 bases). V lost 0 bases, J lost 10 bases, and 17 bases lay in between. CDR1 is SGHDT, CDR2 YYEEEE, per germline. This CDR3 region has 16 residues. DNA of the CDR3: TGTGCCAGCAGCTTGGCCTTCTGGGGGCAGAGGTCACCCCTCCACTTT. As protein: CASSLAFWGQRSPLHF.